This TCR beta chain was identified during a study of vaccination and CD4 T cells after COVID-19. Study-wide context: Control cultures were given a CEFX pool, an HIV-1 Nef pool, or no peptide. Study findings and constraints: The study found median SARS-CoV-2-reactive clonotypes rising from roughly 21 to 40, not significantly.

Treatment specified: roughly 10-day PBMC culture with coronavirus spike peptide pools or control peptides (ViraFEST assay). The collection of CD4+ T cells from the unexposed donor took place before the COVID-19 pandemic (2011-2018). ViraFEST sequenced TCRs after peptide-pool expansion of antigen-specific T cells. As concerns this clonotype: The target antigen is unknown.

The Oncomine TCR Beta short-read assay generated sequence data from the DNA of cultured CD4+ T cells. Genomic DNA was isolated from CD4+ T cells that had been cultured. TCRdb reanalysed the PCR reads using MiXCR and keeps one entry per CDR3 protein. Among around 4,000 distinct CDR3 sequences, 50% to 65% were seen once, and the ten largest hold roughly 31%. Germline CDR1 is SNHLY and CDR2 is FYNNEI. This CDR3 comprises 13 residues. The V and J ends lost 6 bases and 2 bases, in that order; junction bases with no gene match: 3. Sequencing was done on a sample of CD4+ T cells from blood, cultured in vitro. The V gene is TRBV2, the J gene TRBJ1-2, with 7 bases that match TRBD1. This receptor was obtained from a human donor in good health. Here the CDR3 reads CASSPQGNYGYTF. CDR3 DNA: TGTGCCAGCAGCCCACAGGGGAACTATGGCTACACCTTC.